A single sample gave rise to the 2 T cell receptor beta chains below, sequenced in a study of cytomegalovirus exposure and HLA in healthy donors. 13 Jbeta primers and 60 Vbeta primers were used for the PCR. Clones were sequenced by immunoSEQ multiplex PCR, and TCRdb holds only the in-frame ones, with some missing. This table has some 130,000 clones, approximately 80% appearing once. The sequenced material came from PBMCs. These receptors all come from a human donor in good health.

The rearrangement joins TRBV2 to TRBJ2-2, with 8 bases fitting TRBD1. After removal of 10 bases from V and 6 bases from J, the junction contained 10 bases not matched to a gene. CDR3 length: 14 residues. Germline-derived CDR1 and CDR2 are SNHLY and FYNNEI. The CDR3 region has the DNA TGTGCCACCTGGACAGGGATGGTCGCCGGGGAGCTGTTTTTT. The encoded protein is CATWTGMVAGELFF.

This clone was seen a handful of times. The chain combines TRBV5-6 with TRBJ2-3, with 7 positions matching TRBD2. From germline, CDR1 is SGHDT and CDR2 YYEEEE. The CDR3 sequence is 15 residues long. With 1 base clipped from V and 0 bases from J, the junction kept 2 bases outside the gene matches. Here the CDR3 DNA reads TGTGCCAGCAGCTTGAGGCGGGGGAGCACAGATACGCAGTATTTT. This sequence encodes CASSLRRGSTDTQYF.